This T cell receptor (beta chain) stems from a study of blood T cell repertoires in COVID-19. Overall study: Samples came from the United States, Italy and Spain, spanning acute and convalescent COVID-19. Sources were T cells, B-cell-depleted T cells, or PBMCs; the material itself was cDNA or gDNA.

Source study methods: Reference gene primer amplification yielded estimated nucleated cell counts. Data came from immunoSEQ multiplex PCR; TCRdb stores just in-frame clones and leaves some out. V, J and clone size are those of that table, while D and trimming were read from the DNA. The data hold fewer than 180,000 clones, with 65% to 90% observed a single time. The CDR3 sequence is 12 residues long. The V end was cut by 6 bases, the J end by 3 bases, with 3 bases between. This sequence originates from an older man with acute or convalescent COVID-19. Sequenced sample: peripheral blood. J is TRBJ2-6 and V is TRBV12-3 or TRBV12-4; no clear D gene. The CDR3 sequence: CASSLGANVLTF. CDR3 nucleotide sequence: TGTGCCAGCAGCCTTGGGGCCAACGTCCTGACTTTC.